Presented here are 14 T cell receptor beta chains from one specimen sequenced in a study of identifying expanded T cells in peripheral blood. The method was immunoSEQ multiplex PCR; TCRdb's version includes in-frame clones alone and lacks a portion of them. In the table there are tens of thousands of clones, roughly 90% of which are singletons. The specimen was blood. The receptors stem from a person between 18 and 69 years old in good health.

V usage is TRBV5-4 and J usage is TRBJ1-1; D gene uncertain. This CDR3 comprises 15 residues. Looked up from germline, CDR1 is SGHNT and CDR2 is YYREEE (reference sequence). Trimming pared 4 bases from V and 1 base from J, leaving 14 bases between. The CDR3 coding sequence is TGTGCCAGCAGCCCCGTAGATACAGAGAACACTGAAGCTTTCTTT. Protein product: CASSPVDTENTEAFF.

V is TRBV7-9 and J is TRBJ2-7; TRBD1 might be the D (6 bases). Germline CDR1 and CDR2: SEHNR and FQNEAQ (reference sequence). Trimming stripped 2 bases from V and 2 bases from J, with 16 bases between. The CDR3 is made up of 16 amino acids. CDR3 region: CASSLYLRDMTYEQYF. DNA for the CDR3: TGTGCCAGCAGCTTATATCTCCGGGACATGACCTACGAGCAGTACTTC.

The chain has TRBV2 and TRBJ1-2, with a tentative D call TRBD1 (6 bases). Trimming took 6 bases from V and 6 from J, leaving 14 bases between them. CDR1 is SNHLY and CDR2 is FYNNEI in the germline V gene. CDR3 size: 13 residues. This chain's CDR3 is CASSRTEEHGYTF. CDR3 sequence (DNA): TGTGCCAGCAGCCGGACAGAGGAGCATGGCTACACCTTC.

The chain is built from TRBV5-1 and TRBJ1-2; unclear D gene. The CDR3 totals 12 residues. Per germline, CDR1 SGHRS and CDR2 YFSETQ. Trimming pared 0 bases from V and 5 bases from J, leaving 5 bases between. The CDR3 DNA is TGCGCCAGCAGCTTGGACGGGTATGGCTACACCTTC. Residues: CASSLDGYGYTF.

This clone has just a few counts. V gene TRBV2 combines with J gene TRBJ1-6; perhaps TRBD1 as D (5 bases). The CDR3 totals 13 residues. Between the trimmed V and J ends, which lost 6 bases and 7 bases, there was a span of 10 bases. The germline gives CDR1 SNHLY, CDR2 FYNNEI. CDR3 nucleotides: TGTGCCAGCAGGGGGACGGGGAATTCACCCCTCCACTTT. It encodes CASRGTGNSPLHF.

J is TRBJ1-1 and V is TRBV10-3; D is ambiguous. Per the germline V gene, CDR1 is ENHRY and CDR2 is SYGVKD. The CDR3 spans 9 residues. CDR3 sequence reads: CPRDTEAFF. In DNA form, the CDR3 reads TGTCCTCGGGACACTGAAGCTTTCTTT.

The V and J genes are TRBV5-8 and TRBJ1-5; D not certain. The CDR3 is 15 residues long. V lost 6 bases and J lost 0, with 13 bases in between. Germline CDR1 reads SGHTS; CDR2 reads YDEGEE. The CDR3 DNA is TGTGCCAGCACCGTAAGGACGGGTAGCAATCAGCCCCAGCATTTT. Residues: CASTVRTGSNQPQHF.

The V and J genes are TRBV7-9 and TRBJ2-5; no clear D gene. Germline CDR1 and CDR2: SEHNR and FQNEAQ (reference sequence). The CDR3 is 14 amino acids. The ends were cut back, 5 bases at V and 0 bases at J, with 10 bases in the middle. CDR3 protein: CASSANRYQETQYF. Written as DNA, the CDR3 is TGTGCCAGCAGCGCAAACAGATACCAAGAGACCCAGTACTTC.

The chain is built from TRBV10-1 and TRBJ2-3; 12 bases agree with TRBD2. Trimming cost V 2 bases and J 3 bases; bases outside gene matches: 3. Germline-derived CDR1 and CDR2 are WNHNN and SYGVQD (reference sequence). The CDR3 has 16 residues. In DNA form, the CDR3 reads TGCGCCAGCAGTGAGGGTCTAGCGGGGGGGACAGATACGCAGTATTTT. This encodes CASSEGLAGGTDTQYF.

This chain connects TRBV5-1 to TRBJ2-2; TRBD1 matches 7 bases. Trimming at V came to 0 bases and at J to 6 bases, leaving 2 bases not matched to a gene. The CDR3 loop spans 14 amino acids. Germline V gene sequence: CDR1 SGHRS, CDR2 YFSETQ. The CDR3 bases are TGCGCCAGCAGCTTGGGGCAGGGGGCCGGGGAGCTGTTTTTT. Residues: CASSLGQGAGELFF.

The rearrangement links TRBV5-5 to TRBJ1-2, with TRBD1 matching over 9 bases. With V trimmed by 4 bases and J by 4 bases, 5 bases remained unmatched. Germline values: CDR1 SGHKS, CDR2 YYEKEE (reference sequence). The CDR3 extends over 14 amino acids. For the CDR3, the DNA is TGTGCCAGCAGCGAACAGGGGGCTGGCTATGGCTACACCTTC. It translates to CASSEQGAGYGYTF.

The rearrangement joins TRBV7-9 to TRBJ1-2; 7 bases map to TRBD1. The CDR3 is made up of 16 amino acids. The V gene end was trimmed by 1 base and the J gene end by 4 bases; junction bases not matched to a gene: 9. Per the germline V gene, CDR1 is SEHNR and CDR2 is FQNEAQ (reference sequence). The CDR3 nucleotides are TGTGCCAGCAGCTTAGTTTCCGGGACAGCCGTCTATGGCTACACCTTC. As protein: CASSLVSGTAVYGYTF.

The chain has TRBV19 and TRBJ1-1; D call uncertain. Trimming shortened V by 0 bases and J by 1 base, and 6 bases separated the two germline ends. CDR1 is LNHDA, CDR2 SQIVND, per germline (reference sequence). CDR3 length equals 14 residues. CDR3: CASSIDYGNTEAFF. The CDR3, as DNA: TGTGCCAGTAGTATAGATTACGGGAACACTGAAGCTTTCTTT.

The chain joins TRBV27 to TRBJ1-5; D not certain. CDR1 and CDR2 (germline): MNHEY, SMNVEV (reference sequence). The CDR3 is 14 residues long. The V end lost 4 bases, the J end lost 0 bases, and 7 bases lay between the germline ends. CDR3 DNA sequence: TGTGCCAGCAGTTCCATGGGTAGCAATCAGCCCCAGCATTTT. It translates to CASSSMGSNQPQHF.